The 19 T cell receptor beta chains reported below all come from one sample, sequenced in a study of blood T cells in healthy people across ages. Alongside a J-beta primer mix, a sample-barcoded 5' primer served in a second PCR lasting roughly 7 to 11 cycles. TCRdb used MiXCR to reprocess the 5' RACE reads, holding one entry per CDR3 protein. In the table there are 550,000 to 800,000 distinct CDR3 sequences, around 20% of which are singletons. Sequenced material: blood. These receptors all come from a man aged 70 or older in good health.

This clonotype showed up just a few times. At one end the junction does not follow the germline gene, possibly because of a read error. For the CDR3, the DNA is TGTGCCGGCAGCTTCCGGGACAGCCGCGAGACCCAGTACTTC. As protein: CAGSFRDSRETQYF. V and J are TRBV5-6 and TRBJ2-5, with TRBD1 identical over 7 bases. CDR1 is SGHDT and CDR2 is YYEEEE in the germline V gene. The CDR3 is made up of 14 amino acids.

This chain's CDR3 is CASSRPQGTNTQYF. The DNA for the CDR3 is TGTGCCAGCAGCCGCCCACAGGGGACGAATACGCAGTATTTT. The V gene is TRBV3-1, the J gene TRBJ2-3; TRBD1 matches at 7 bases. The V gene end was trimmed by 4 bases and the J gene end by 7 bases; junction bases not matched to a gene: 8. Germline CDR1 and CDR2: LGHDT and YNNKEL (reference sequence). The CDR3 runs to 14 residues.

This clonotype was detected many times. The V gene is TRBV6-1, the J gene TRBJ1-5; weak D call: TRBD1 (5 bases). This CDR3 has 14 amino acids. Germline CDR1 and CDR2: MNHNS and SASEGT. The germline V and J ends were trimmed by 8 bases and 0 bases, with 11 bases remaining between them. In DNA form, the CDR3 reads TGTGCCAGCGGGGACGGACATAGCAATCAGCCCCAGCATTTT. Translated: CASGDGHSNQPQHF.

This clonotype was recorded only once. This rearrangement joins TRBV5-1 to TRBJ2-1; 10 positions match TRBD2. V gave up 2 bases and J gave up 5 bases; unmatched junction bases: 7. Looked up from germline, CDR1 is SGHRS and CDR2 is YFSETQ. CDR3 length: 16 amino acids. In DNA form, the CDR3 reads TGCGCCAGCAGCTTATTTACTAGCGGGACCCACAATGAGCAGTTCTTC. Translated: CASSLFTSGTHNEQFF.

This clonotype was seen many times. The chain joins TRBV20-1 to TRBJ1-2; 7 bases align to TRBD1. V shed 2 bases and J 4 bases; nucleotides not matched to a gene: 10. CDR3 length equals 15 residues. Germline assignment: CDR1 DFQATT and CDR2 SNEGSKA (reference sequence). This chain's CDR3 is CSARSVRQGGYGYTF. CDR3 DNA sequence: TGCAGTGCTAGAAGCGTGAGGCAGGGGGGCTATGGCTACACCTTC.

The genes are TRBV5-1 and TRBJ2-5; maybe TRBD2 (5 bases). CDR1 and CDR2 (germline): SGHRS, YFSETQ. Trimming removed 0 bases at V and 0 bases at J, with 6 bases between. There are 14 residues in the CDR3. Here the CDR3 reads CASSLDGDQETQYF. CDR3 nucleotides: TGCGCCAGCAGCTTGGACGGGGACCAAGAGACCCAGTACTTC.

This clonotype has a handful of counts. Written as DNA, the CDR3 is TGCGCCAGCAGCTTTGGGACCAGGGATGAGCAGTTCTTC. Its protein is CASSFGTRDEQFF. The genes are TRBV5-1 and TRBJ2-5; D could derive from TRBD1 or TRBD2 (5 bases each). Near its end, the DNA agrees better with TRBJ2-1, so the J call may be wrong. The germline V gene encodes CDR1 SGHRS and CDR2 YFSETQ. This CDR3 is built from 13 residues.

The DNA of the CDR3 is TGTGCCAGCAGTTTTGTACATCAGCCCCAGCATTTT. It encodes CASSFVHQPQHF. This chain joins TRBV28 and TRBJ1-5, with D unresolved. Trimming shortened V by 3 bases and J by 5 bases, and 5 bases separated the two germline ends. This CDR3 is 12 amino acids long. The germline V gene has CDR1 MDHEN and CDR2 SYDVKM.

This clonotype has a handful of counts. This rearrangement joins TRBV12-3 or TRBV12-4 to TRBJ2-5; D is possibly TRBD1 (6 bases). Trimming took off 6 bases at V and 7 bases at J, with 21 bases between the two ends. The CDR3 covers 15 residues. DNA for the CDR3: TGTGCCAGCAGCCTCGGTGCGACTCAACAGGGGACCCAGTACTTC. Protein sequence: CASSLGATQQGTQYF.

CDR3 nucleotides: TGTGCCAGCAGGGGCGCTTGGCGTGTGACTTTCTTT. Its protein is CASRGAWRVTFF. This rearrangement joins TRBV28 to TRBJ1-1; D is ambiguous. Germline V gene sequence: CDR1 MDHEN, CDR2 SYDVKM. V lost 6 bases to trimming and J lost 12 bases, with 17 bases between them. The CDR3 spans 12 residues.

This chain links TRBV11-2 with TRBJ2-3, with a possible D match to TRBD1 (6 bases). In germline, CDR1 is SGHAT, CDR2 FQNNGV. The V and J ends lost 5 bases and 3 bases respectively, with 15 bases between them. The CDR3 runs 15 residues. The CDR3, as DNA: TGTGCCAGCAGCGAGCGCGACAGGTCGACAGATACGCAGTATTTT. This translates into CASSERDRSTDTQYF.

V usage is TRBV20-1 and J usage is TRBJ2-1; 7 bases agree with TRBD2. Unmatched junction bases numbered 9, after V lost 3 bases and J lost 1 base. Germline loops: CDR1 DFQATT, CDR2 SNEGSKA (reference sequence). This CDR3 contains 16 residues. Here the CDR3 reads CSARGLAGFSYNEQFF. The CDR3 nucleotides read TGCAGTGCTAGGGGCTTAGCGGGCTTTTCCTACAATGAGCAGTTCTTC.

J is TRBJ2-1 and V is TRBV4-1; D is uncertain. With 1 base removed from V and 5 bases from J, the gap between germline ends came to 15 bases. The CDR3 covers 16 residues. Germline CDR1 and CDR2: MGHRA and YSYEKL. CDR3 nucleotide sequence: TGCGCCAGCAGCCAAGGTCGCCAGGATATCAACAATGAGCAGTTCTTC. Translation gives CASSQGRQDINNEQFF.

V and J are TRBV7-9 and TRBJ2-7, with TRBD2 identical over 10 bases. The CDR3 has 17 residues. J lost 0 bases, V lost 4 bases, and 9 bases had no gene match. Germline V gene data show CDR1 as SEHNR and CDR2 as FQNEAQ (reference sequence). The DNA for the CDR3 is TGTGCCAGCAGCTCCCCTACTAGCGGGGTCAGCTCCTACGAGCAGTACTTC. Residues: CASSSPTSGVSSYEQYF.

This clonotype has just a few counts. The V and J genes are TRBV4-2 and TRBJ2-4; D unresolved. Per the germline V gene, CDR1 is LGHNA and CDR2 is YNFKEQ. The CDR3 consists of 21 residues. Trimming took off 0 bases at V and 0 bases at J, with 24 bases between the two ends. The DNA for the CDR3 is TGTGCCAGCAGCCAAGATCTCCCGGGCCCTAGGACCACCCCAGCCAAAAACATTCAGTACTTC. This translates into CASSQDLPGPRTTPAKNIQYF.

This clonotype was counted a few times. This rearrangement joins TRBV12-3 or TRBV12-4 to TRBJ2-1; 12 nucleotides align to TRBD2. The CDR3 has 17 residues. The V gene end was trimmed by 6 bases and the J gene end by 0 bases; junction bases not matched to a gene: 6. For the CDR3, the DNA is TGTGCCAGCAGAGGGACTAGCGGGCCAAGCTCCTACAATGAGCAGTTCTTC. Residues: CASRGTSGPSSYNEQFF.

The rearrangement joins TRBV20-1 to TRBJ2-3, with D perhaps matching TRBD2 (5 bases). Trimming took 4 bases from V and 6 from J, leaving 20 bases between them. The germline V gene has CDR1 DFQATT and CDR2 SNEGSKA (reference sequence). The length of the CDR3 is 15 residues. CDR3 amino acids: CSATPGTVESDTQYF. The CDR3 DNA is TGCAGTGCTACTCCGGGAACAGTGGAGTCGGATACGCAGTATTTT.

The chain has TRBV20-1 and TRBJ2-5; 11 nucleotides line up with TRBD2. V lost 6 bases and J lost 2; bases outside the gene matches: 11. This CDR3 has 16 residues. CDR1 is DFQATT and CDR2 is SNEGSKA in the germline V gene (reference sequence). The CDR3 DNA follows: TGCAGTGCCGGCGGGACTAGCGGAAAAGGACAAGAGACCCAGTACTTC. Amino acid sequence: CSAGGTSGKGQETQYF.

This clonotype was picked up many times. The chain recombines TRBV3-1 with TRBJ2-4; D might be TRBD1 (6 bases). Germline CDR1 is LGHDT and CDR2 is YNNKEL (reference sequence). V was pared by 4 bases and J by 10 bases, with 14 bases between. There are 13 residues in the CDR3. The DNA for the CDR3 is TGTGCCAGCAGCCCCGACCCGCAGGGGATTCAGTACTTC. Its protein product is CASSPDPQGIQYF.